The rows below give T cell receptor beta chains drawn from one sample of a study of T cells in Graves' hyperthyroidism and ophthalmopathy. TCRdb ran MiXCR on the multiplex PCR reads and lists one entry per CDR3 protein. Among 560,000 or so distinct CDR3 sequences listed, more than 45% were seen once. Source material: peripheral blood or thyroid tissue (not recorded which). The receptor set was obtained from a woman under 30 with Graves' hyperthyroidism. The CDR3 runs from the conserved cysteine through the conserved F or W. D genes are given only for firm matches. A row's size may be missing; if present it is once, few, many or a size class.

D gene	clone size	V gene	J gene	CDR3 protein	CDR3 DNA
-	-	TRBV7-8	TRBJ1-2	CASSLSGARGATAPYGYTF	TGTGCCAGCAGCTTATCAGGGGCGAGGGGGGCGACCGCTCCGTATGGCTACACCTTC
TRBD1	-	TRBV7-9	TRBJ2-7	CASSLQPGQGYYEQYF	TGTGCCAGCAGCTTACAACCGGGACAGGGGTACTACGAGCAGTACTTC
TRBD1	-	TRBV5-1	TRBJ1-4	CASSSRQGYNEKLFF	TGTGCCAGCAGCTCCAGACAGGGTTATAATGAAAAACTGTTTTTT
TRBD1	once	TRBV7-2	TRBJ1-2	CASSSRDRADGYTF	TGTGCCAGCAGTAGCCGGGACAGGGCGGATGGCTACACCTTC
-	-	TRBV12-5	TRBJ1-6	CASGPSPSGTVNSPLHF	TGTGCTAGTGGTCCCTCCCCCTCCGGGACGGTTAATTCACCCCTCCACTTT
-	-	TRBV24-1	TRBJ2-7	CATSDSQGTIGREQYF	TGTGCCACCAGTGATTCCCAGGGGACCATCGGTCGCGAGCAGTACTTC
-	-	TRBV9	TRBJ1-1	CASSPVSGREAFF	TGTGCCAGCTCACCAGTATCGGGGCGCGAGGCTTTCTTT
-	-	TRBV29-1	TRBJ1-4	CSVEGQGNSVREKLFF	TGCAGCGTTGAAGGGCAGGGGAACAGTGTTAGAGAAAAACTGTTTTTT
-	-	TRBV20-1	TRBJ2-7	CSARETGPDSYEQYF	TGCAGTGCTAGAGAGACCGGACCCGACTCCTACGAGCAGTACTTC
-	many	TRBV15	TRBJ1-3	CATSRVRWDTIYF	TGTGCCACCAGCAGAGTACGGTGGGACACCATATATTTT
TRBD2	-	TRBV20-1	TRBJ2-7	CSAPGTSGMVGYEQYF	TGCAGTGCTCCCGGGACTAGCGGGATGGTGGGCTACGAGCAGTACTTC
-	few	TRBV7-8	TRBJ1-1	CASSQEVTLNTEAFF	TGCGCCAGCAGCCAAGAGGTCACTTTGAACACTGAAGCTTTCTTT
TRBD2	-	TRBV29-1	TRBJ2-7	CSVATGTSGAYEQYF	TGCAGCGTCGCTACCGGGACTAGCGGGGCCTACGAGCAGTACTTC
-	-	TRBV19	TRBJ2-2	CASSRAPGELFF	TGTGCCAGTAGCCGAGCCCCCGGGGAGCTGTTTTTT
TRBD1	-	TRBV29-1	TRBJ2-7	CSVDRGFNEQYF	TGCAGCGTGGACAGGGGGTTCAACGAGCAGTACTTC
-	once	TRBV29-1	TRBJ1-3	CSVDSKGNTIYF	TGCAGCGTTGATTCTAAAGGAAACACCATATATTTT
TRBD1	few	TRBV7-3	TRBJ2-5	CASTVGQGTQETQYF	TGTGCCAGCACCGTGGGACAGGGGACCCAAGAGACCCAGTACTTC
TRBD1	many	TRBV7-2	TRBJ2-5	CASSSGQLRVETQYF	TGTGCCAGCAGCTCGGGACAGCTAAGGGTAGAGACCCAGTACTTC
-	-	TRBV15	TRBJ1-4	CATSRTRDDEKLFF	TGTGCCACCAGCAGAACCCGGGACGATGAAAAACTGTTTTTT
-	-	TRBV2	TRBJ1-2	CASSEGFGGLGYTF	TGTGCCAGCAGTGAAGGCTTCGGGGGGCTCGGCTACACCTTC
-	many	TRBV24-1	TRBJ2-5	CATSDFQRLQGETQYF	TGTGCCACCAGTGATTTCCAACGGCTGCAGGGAGAGACCCAGTACTTC
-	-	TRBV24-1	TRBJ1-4	CATSHRGRMKNCFF	-
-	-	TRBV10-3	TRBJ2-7	CASSESVPGASYEQYF	TGTGCCAGCAGTGAGTCTGTCCCGGGGGCTTCCTACGAGCAGTACTTC
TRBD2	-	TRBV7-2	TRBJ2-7	CASSLMAGGPEQYF	TGTGCCAGCAGCTTAATGGCGGGAGGGCCCGAGCAGTACTTC
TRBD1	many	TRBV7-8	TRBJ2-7	CASSLGTGARYEQYF	TGTGCCAGCAGCTTAGGGACAGGGGCTCGTTACGAGCAGTACTTC
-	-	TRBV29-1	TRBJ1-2	CSAAGDYGYTF	TGCAGCGCCGCAGGGGACTATGGCTACACCTTC
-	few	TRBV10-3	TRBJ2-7	CASSEPGLSYEQYF	TGTGCCAGCAGTGAACCGGGGCTTTCCTACGAGCAGTACTTC
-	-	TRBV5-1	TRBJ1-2	CASSLADSTSGYTF	TGCGCCAGCAGCTTGGCGGACAGTACTTCTGGCTACACCTTC
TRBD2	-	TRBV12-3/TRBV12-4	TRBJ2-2	CASITAGVGELFF	TGTGCCAGCATTACAGCGGGAGTCGGGGAGCTGTTTTTT
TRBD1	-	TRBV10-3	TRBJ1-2	CAIARTGAGYGYTF	TGTGCCATCGCCAGGACAGGGGCGGGGTATGGCTACACCTTC
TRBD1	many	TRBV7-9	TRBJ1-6	CASSSGQENSPLHF	TGTGCCAGCAGCTCGGGACAGGAAAATTCACCCCTCCACTTT
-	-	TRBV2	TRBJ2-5	CASSEARAQVETQYF	TGTGCCAGCAGTGAAGCCAGGGCGCAAGTAGAGACCCAGTACTTC
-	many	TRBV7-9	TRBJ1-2	CASRRPDNYGYTF	TGTGCCAGTAGGAGACCGGACAACTATGGCTACACCTTC
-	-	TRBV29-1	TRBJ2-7	CSSRQDWNEQYF	TGCAGCTCCAGACAGGACTGGAACGAGCAGTACTTC
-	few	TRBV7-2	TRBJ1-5	CASSRTQNQPQHF	TGTGCCAGCAGCCGGACACAGAATCAGCCCCAGCATTTT
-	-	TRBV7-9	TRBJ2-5	CASSLDVRQETQYF	TGTGCCAGCAGCTTGGACGTACGACAAGAGACCCAGTACTTC
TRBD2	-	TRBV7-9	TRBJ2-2	CASSLLLVAGKEGRELFF	TGTGCCAGCAGCTTGTTGTTGGTAGCGGGAAAAGAAGGCAGGGAGCTGTTTTTT